These 24 T cell receptor beta chains share one sample of origin, sequenced in a study of CD8+ T cells in alopecia areata. Extracted from the samples, RNA was reverse transcribed into cDNA to serve as the sequencing template. Repertoires were generated with immunoSEQ multiplex PCR, while TCRdb's copy carries only in-frame clones and drops some. In the table there are under 350,000 clones, 58% of which are singletons. Documented treatment: oral pan-JAK inhibitor, 5-10 mg twice daily. This material consisted of CD4+ T cells sorted from blood, taken at week 24, from a patient treated with tofacitinib. The receptor source for this set is a human donor with alopecia areata.

This clone has a handful of counts. V is TRBV29-1 and J is TRBJ1-2; D remains unclear. Per germline, CDR1 SQVTM and CDR2 ANQGSEA. The CDR3 runs 12 residues. Trimming took 3 bases from V and 4 from J, leaving 9 bases between them. The CDR3 protein is CSVELAPYGYTF. CDR3 sequence (DNA): TGCAGCGTTGAGCTGGCCCCCTATGGCTACACCTTC.

V is TRBV28 and J is TRBJ2-7; D is possibly TRBD2 (5 bases). Germline lookup yields CDR1 MDHEN and CDR2 SYDVKM. The CDR3 is made up of 13 amino acids. V lost 5 bases, J lost 9 bases, and 17 bases lay in between. Here the CDR3 DNA reads TGTGCCAGCAGTCCGGACTTGTCTTCTTGGCAGTACTTC. Encoded protein: CASSPDLSSWQYF.

The chain is built from TRBV15 and TRBJ1-1; tentatively, D is TRBD1 (5 bases). CDR3 length equals 14 residues. V shed 1 base and J shed 1 base, with 7 bases lying between them. CDR1 is LNHNV, CDR2 YYDKDF, per germline (reference sequence). The CDR3 is CATSRGGQNTEAFF. CDR3 bases: TGTGCCACCAGCAGAGGTGGACAGAACACTGAAGCTTTCTTT.

The gene calls are TRBV7-2 and TRBJ2-4; D may be TRBD1 (5 bases). CDR3 length: 15 amino acids. The V and J ends lost 5 bases and 12 bases respectively, with 23 bases between them. From germline, CDR1 is SGHTA and CDR2 FQGNSA. Here the CDR3 DNA reads TGTGCCAGCAGCCTTCAAGTGAGCCAGGGTCTCACTCAGTACTTC. Translating gives CASSLQVSQGLTQYF.

The chain couples TRBV25-1 to TRBJ2-7, with 9 bases lining up with TRBD1. The junction had 8 bases not matched to a gene; V was cut back by 3 bases and J by 2 bases. Looked up from germline, CDR1 is MGHDK and CDR2 is SYGVNS. The CDR3 runs to 16 residues. The CDR3 coding sequence is TGTGCCAGCAGTGACACAGGGGGCCTAAGTCCCTACGAGCAGTACTTC. Translated: CASSDTGGLSPYEQYF.

The CDR3 DNA is TGTGCCAGCAGCCACGGGGGCCCCCCCAACCCCCAGTACTTC. Protein: CASSHGGPPNPQYF. The chain is built from TRBV11-2 and TRBJ2-5; D tentatively fits TRBD1 or TRBD2 (6 bases each). The V end lost 5 bases, the J end lost 9 bases, and 19 bases lay between the germline ends. Germline loops: CDR1 SGHAT, CDR2 FQNNGV. The length of the CDR3 is 14 residues. Supplemented by reference TRBV11-2 and TRBJ2-5, the full variable domain reads EAGVAQSPRYKIIEKRQSVAFWCNPISGHATLYWYQQILGQGPKLLIQFQNNGVVDDSQLPKDRFSAERLKGVDSTLKIQPAKLEDSAVYLCASSHGGPPNPQYFGPGTRLLVL.

The chain employs TRBV4-3 and TRBJ2-1; perhaps TRBD2 as D (5 bases). Germline V gene data show CDR1 as LGHNA and CDR2 as YSLEER. The CDR3 covers 13 residues. Trimming shortened V by 4 bases and J by 8 bases, and 12 bases separated the two germline ends. The CDR3 DNA reads as TGCGCCAGCAGCCCAAAGAGCGGCTATGAGCAGTTCTTC. Translation: CASSPKSGYEQFF.

The chain links TRBV7-9 to TRBJ2-1; D tentatively reads TRBD1 or TRBD2 (5 bases each). There are 17 residues in the CDR3. V lost 1 base, J lost 0 bases, and 13 bases lay in between. From germline, CDR1 is SEHNR and CDR2 FQNEAQ (reference sequence). Here the CDR3 reads CASSLVTGPPSYNEQFF. The CDR3 DNA is TGTGCCAGCAGCTTAGTTACGGGGCCCCCCTCCTACAATGAGCAGTTCTTC.

This rearrangement joins TRBV5-1 to TRBJ1-2; D not certain. The ends were cut back, 0 bases at V and 3 bases at J, with 9 bases in the middle. Germline loops: CDR1 SGHRS, CDR2 YFSETQ. The length of the CDR3 is 14 residues. For the CDR3, the DNA is TGCGCCAGCAGCTTGGGTCAGCGAGACTATGGCTACACCTTC. Protein sequence: CASSLGQRDYGYTF. Based on the CDR3 plus reference TRBV5-1 and TRBJ1-2, the full variable domain is KAGVTQTPRYLIKTRGQQVTLSCSPISGHRSVSWYQQTPGQGLQFLFEYFSETQRNKGNFPGRFSGRQFSNSRSEMNVSTLELGDSALYLCASSLGQRDYGYTFGSGTRLTVV.

In the case of this clone: Other DNA sequences within the sample encode an identical CDR3. The chain links TRBV20-1 to TRBJ1-2; D unclear. Trimming took 0 bases from V and 8 from J, leaving 7 bases between them. The CDR3 covers 11 residues. From germline, CDR1 is DFQATT and CDR2 SNEGSKA (reference sequence). CDR3 sequence (DNA): TGCAGTGCTAGAGATCGGGAAGGCTACACCTTC. Amino acids: CSARDREGYTF.

There are a few counts of this clone. V usage is TRBV5-5 and J usage is TRBJ2-2; no definite D call. Trimming pared 1 base from V and 4 bases from J, leaving 5 bases between. Germline CDR1 SGHKS, CDR2 YYEKEE (reference sequence). The CDR3 spans 13 residues. Here the CDR3 reads CASSLQFTGELFF. The DNA for the CDR3 is TGTGCCAGCAGCTTGCAGTTCACCGGGGAGCTGTTTTTT.

This clone was picked up a small number of times. The chain couples TRBV2 to TRBJ2-7; D might be TRBD1 (6 bases). The CDR3 has 15 residues. CDR1 is SNHLY, CDR2 FYNNEI, per germline. The V gene lost 2 bases and the J gene lost 2 bases, with 13 bases spanning the gap. CDR3 loop: CASSEKTRQAYEQYF. The CDR3, as DNA: TGTGCCAGCAGTGAAAAGACCCGACAGGCCTACGAGCAGTACTTC.

The chain combines TRBV5-1 with TRBJ1-4; D unresolved. Per germline, CDR1 SGHRS and CDR2 YFSETQ. This CDR3 has 15 residues. Deletions cut 4 bases from V and 7 bases from J, with 17 bases between. Written as DNA, the CDR3 is TGCGCCAGCAGCGTCGACTACCCCGGAAGTGAAAAACTGTTTTTT. This sequence encodes CASSVDYPGSEKLFF.

This clone turned up a few times. CDR3: CASSPQGVSTDTQYF. The DNA of the CDR3 is TGTGCCAGCAGTCCACAGGGGGTTAGCACAGATACGCAGTATTTT. The chain links TRBV28 to TRBJ2-3; the match to TRBD1 covers 8 bases. CDR1 MDHEN and CDR2 SYDVKM come from the germline V gene. CDR3 length: 15 amino acids. The trim removed 5 bases at V and 0 bases at J, leaving 4 bases unmatched.

The V and J genes are TRBV25-1 and TRBJ2-1; 9 nucleotides line up with TRBD2. After removal of 3 bases from V and 2 bases from J, the junction contained 2 bases not matched to a gene. The CDR3 spans 15 residues. CDR1 is MGHDK and CDR2 is SYGVNS in the germline V gene. The CDR3: CASSEGGGAYNEQFF. In DNA form, the CDR3 reads TGTGCCAGCAGTGAGGGCGGGGGGGCCTACAATGAGCAGTTCTTC.

The chain is built from TRBV10-3 and TRBJ1-6; D is ambiguous. V lost 9 bases and J 7 bases, leaving 16 bases between the germline ends. The CDR3 totals 14 residues. The V gene's germline CDR1 is ENHRY and CDR2 SYGVKD. The DNA for the CDR3 is TGTGCCATTACTGCTGGGCTCGCCAATTCACCCCTCCACTTT. This codes for CAITAGLANSPLHF.

The V call is TRBV4-1, the J call TRBJ1-2, with 10 positions matching TRBD1. CDR3 length equals 15 residues. The junction had 6 bases not matched to a gene; V was cut back by 0 bases and J by 8 bases. Germline V lookup: CDR1 MGHRA, CDR2 YSYEKL. The CDR3 is CASSQEGQGRRGYTF. CDR3 sequence (DNA): TGCGCCAGCAGCCAAGAGGGACAGGGGAGGAGAGGCTACACCTTC.

The rearrangement links TRBV15 to TRBJ2-3; no clear D. V lost 0 bases, J lost 7 bases, and 11 bases lay in between. Germline assignment: CDR1 LNHNV and CDR2 YYDKDF (reference sequence). This CDR3 has 14 residues. CDR3 protein: CATSRDNSVNTQYF. The CDR3 bases are TGTGCCACCAGCAGAGACAACTCTGTGAATACGCAGTATTTT.

The CDR3 DNA sequence: TGTGCCAGCAGCCCTCTAGGAGTTCTGTACTTC. Its protein is CASSPLGVLYF. The chain links TRBV7-2 to TRBJ2-7; D is unresolved. CDR3 size: 11 residues. Trimming took off 5 bases at V and 12 bases at J, with 14 bases between the two ends. Germline V gives CDR1 SGHTA, CDR2 FQGNSA. The complete variable domain, with remaining parts taken from reference TRBV7-2 and TRBJ2-7, reads GAGVSQSPSNKVTEKGKDVELRCDPISGHTALYWYRQSLGQGLEFLIYFQGNSAPDKSGLPSDRFSAERTGGSVSTLTIQRTQQEDSAVYLCASSPLGVLYFGPGTRLTVT.

The chain links TRBV27 to TRBJ1-5, with D possibly TRBD1 on 5 matching bases. Germline V lookup: CDR1 MNHEY, CDR2 SMNVEV (reference sequence). Trimming took 4 bases from V and 6 from J, leaving 10 bases between them. This CDR3 has 13 residues. CDR3 residues: CASSSQGIQPQHF. CDR3 in DNA: TGTGCCAGCAGTTCCCAGGGTATTCAGCCCCAGCATTTT.

The chain joins TRBV27 to TRBJ1-6; D remains unclear. V was shortened by 2 bases and J by 0 bases, with 8 bases between the two germline ends. Per the germline V gene, CDR1 is MNHEY and CDR2 is SMNVEV (reference sequence). The CDR3 extends over 16 amino acids. DNA of the CDR3: TGTGCCAGCAGTTTAGAGGCAGGCTCCTATAATTCACCCCTCCACTTT. This gives the protein CASSLEAGSYNSPLHF.

This clone was seen a single time. This chain uses TRBV4-1 with TRBJ1-1; 7 bases agree with TRBD1. There are 16 residues in the CDR3. Per the germline V gene, CDR1 is MGHRA and CDR2 is YSYEKL. Trimming at V came to 4 bases and at J to 3 bases, leaving 11 bases not matched to a gene. CDR3 residues: CASSPRLGTAYTEAFF. The DNA of the CDR3 is TGCGCCAGCAGCCCCCGACTTGGGACAGCCTACACTGAAGCTTTCTTT.

This chain uses TRBV30 with TRBJ2-7, with D perhaps given as TRBD1 or TRBD2 (6 bases each). This CDR3 has 16 amino acids. Germline lookup yields CDR1 GTSNPN and CDR2 SVGIG (reference sequence). The V end was cut by 0 bases, the J end by 2 bases, with 17 bases between. CDR3 residues: CAWSVSPGAYPYEQYF. The CDR3, as DNA: TGTGCCTGGAGTGTATCCCCGGGGGCTTATCCCTACGAGCAGTACTTC.

The chain is built from TRBV5-1 and TRBJ2-5; 8 bases line up with TRBD1. This CDR3 spans 16 amino acids. Germline-derived CDR1 and CDR2 are SGHRS and YFSETQ. The junction had 11 bases not matched to a gene; V was cut back by 3 bases and J by 4 bases. This chain's CDR3 is CASSWRTGMSRETQYF. The CDR3 DNA follows: TGCGCCAGCAGCTGGAGGACAGGGATGTCACGAGAGACCCAGTACTTC.